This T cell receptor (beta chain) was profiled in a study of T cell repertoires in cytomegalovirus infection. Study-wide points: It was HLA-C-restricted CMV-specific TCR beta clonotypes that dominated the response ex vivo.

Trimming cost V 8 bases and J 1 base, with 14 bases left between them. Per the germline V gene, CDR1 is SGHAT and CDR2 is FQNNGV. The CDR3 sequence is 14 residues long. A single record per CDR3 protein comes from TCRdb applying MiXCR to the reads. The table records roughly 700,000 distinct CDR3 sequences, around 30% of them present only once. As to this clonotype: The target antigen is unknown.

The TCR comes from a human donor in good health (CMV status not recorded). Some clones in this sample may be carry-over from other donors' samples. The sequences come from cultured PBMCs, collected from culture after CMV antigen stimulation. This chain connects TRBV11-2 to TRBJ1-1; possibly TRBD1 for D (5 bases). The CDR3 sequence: CASAKRGENTEAFF. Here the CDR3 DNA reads TGTGCCAGCGCGAAACGGGGGGAGAACACTGAAGCTTTCTTT.